This T cell receptor beta chain originates from a study of cytomegalovirus exposure and HLA in healthy donors. Sequencing was performed with immunoSEQ multiplex PCR; in TCRdb, only in-frame clones are kept and a portion is missing. In the table there are approximately 150,000 clones, around four fifths of which are singletons. From germline, CDR1 is MGHRA and CDR2 YSYEKL. CDR3 length equals 17 residues. Trimming left V 1 base short and J 2 bases short, with 15 bases between. This clone occurred once. This sequence was found in a young man in good health and CMV-seropositive. The rearrangement links TRBV4-1 to TRBJ2-1; D is perhaps TRBD1 (6 bases). Sequenced sample: PBMCs. The CDR3: CASSQAPGDTPYNEQFF. CDR3 DNA sequence: TGCGCCAGCAGCCAAGCCCCAGGGGACACGCCCTACAATGAGCAGTTCTTC.